This TCR beta chain is drawn from a study of T cell repertoires in cytomegalovirus infection. The overall study: Used in the study were CMV epitopes, some recently identified and HLA-C-restricted, others well-studied and HLA-B-restricted. CMV infection plus the matching HLA type was flagged by public TCR beta signatures.

TCRdb re-analysed the reads in MiXCR, keeping a single row per CDR3 protein. The data contain more than 300,000 distinct CDR3 sequences, roughly 36% of them singletons. CDR3 length: 14 amino acids. Trimming pared 8 bases from V and 1 base from J, leaving 11 bases between. This clonotype has just a few counts. The antigen is unknown. Study outcomes and limitations: Summed public TCR beta family frequency identified CMV carriers bearing the relevant HLA.

This sequence was found in a human donor in good health (CMV status not recorded). Some clones in this sample may be carry-over from other donors' samples. Sequencing used cultured PBMCs, obtained from culture after CMV antigen stimulation. The genes are TRBV12-3 or TRBV12-4 and TRBJ2-2; D assignment may be TRBD1 or TRBD2 (5 bases each). For the CDR3, the DNA is TGTGCCAGCGTTACAGGACTGAACACCGGGGAGCTGTTTTTT. The encoded protein is CASVTGLNTGELFF.